One sample yielded the 14 T cell receptor beta chains listed below, sequenced in a study of T cell repertoires in cytomegalovirus infection. TCRdb reprocessed the reads via MiXCR and lists one record per CDR3 protein. Of 290,000 or so distinct CDR3 sequences listed, roughly a tenth were seen once; the top ten hold more than 2.5%. Sequencing was performed on PBMCs. All receptors derive from a human donor in good health (CMV status not recorded). Some clones in this sample may be carry-over from other donors' samples.

This clonotype was counted ten times or more. V usage is TRBV5-6 and J usage is TRBJ1-5, with D tentatively TRBD1 (6 bases). The CDR3 loop spans 15 amino acids. Trimming left V 3 bases short and J 0 bases short, with 10 bases between. In germline, CDR1 is SGHDT, CDR2 YYEEEE. The CDR3: CASSYGQTSNQPQHF. The DNA for the CDR3 is TGTGCCAGCAGCTACGGACAGACTAGCAATCAGCCCCAGCATTTT.

This clonotype came up many times. CDR3 in amino acids: CASSFRRTEHNEQFF. The CDR3 DNA reads TGTGCCAGCAGCTTTAGGAGGACAGAACACAATGAGCAGTTCTTC. This chain joins TRBV7-2 and TRBJ2-1; possibly TRBD1 for D (6 bases). The germline V gene has CDR1 SGHTA and CDR2 FQGNSA. Trimming stripped 3 bases from V and 5 bases from J, with 14 bases between. The CDR3 extends over 15 amino acids.

This clonotype was observed many times. The chain links TRBV6-1 to TRBJ2-2, with D possibly matching TRBD1 (6 bases). V was clipped by 6 bases and J by 0 bases, with 8 bases between them. The germline V gene encodes CDR1 MNHNS and CDR2 SASEGT. CDR3 size: 14 residues. The chain's CDR3 is CASRDRPNTGELFF. DNA for the CDR3: TGTGCCAGCAGGGACAGACCGAACACCGGGGAGCTGTTTTTT.

This clonotype came up many times. The rearrangement links TRBV7-9 to TRBJ1-5; 8 bases match TRBD1. The germline gives CDR1 SEHNR, CDR2 FQNEAQ (reference sequence). The CDR3 has 15 residues. Trimming removed 6 bases from V and 5 bases from J; junction bases left unmatched: 9. The CDR3 is CASSDRGGRDQPQHF. The CDR3 DNA reads as TGTGCCAGCAGTGACAGGGGCGGCCGGGATCAGCCCCAGCATTTT.

The chain is built from TRBV19 and TRBJ1-5; the D is unclear. Trimming took 5 bases from V and 3 from J, leaving 17 bases between them. The CDR3 has 16 amino acids. Germline CDR1 LNHDA, CDR2 SQIVND (reference sequence). CDR3 loop: CASSGLEHTANQPQHF. DNA of the CDR3: TGTGCCAGTAGTGGCCTCGAACATACTGCCAATCAGCCCCAGCATTTT.

This clonotype was detected many times. The chain recombines TRBV6-5 with TRBJ2-2; D remains unclear. Germline lookup yields CDR1 MNHEY and CDR2 SVGAGI. This CDR3 comprises 13 residues. Between the trimmed V and J ends, which lost 6 bases and 0 bases, there was a span of 5 bases. CDR3 nucleotides: TGTGCCAGCAGGGCCTCGAACACCGGGGAGCTGTTTTTT. Translated: CASRASNTGELFF.

This clonotype was seen a handful of times. The chain carries TRBV6-5 and TRBJ1-1; a possible D gene is TRBD1 (5 bases). CDR1 is MNHEY and CDR2 is SVGAGI in the germline V gene. Deletions cut 0 bases from V and 6 bases from J, with 20 bases between. The CDR3 runs 17 residues. The DNA of the CDR3 is TGTGCCAGCAGTTACTCGGGGCAGGGTGCCGTGGGGCCTGAAGCTTTCTTT. It codes for CASSYSGQGAVGPEAFF.

This clonotype occurred many times. V usage is TRBV19 and J usage is TRBJ1-5; TRBD1 matches at 10 bases. Losses at the gene ends were 3 bases for V and 5 bases for J; bases not matched to a gene: 7. The CDR3 extends over 16 amino acids. Germline V CDR1 and CDR2: LNHDA, SQIVND (reference sequence). The CDR3, as DNA: TGTGCCAGTAGTATTCGAGGGACAGGGGTCGATCAGCCCCAGCATTTT. This sequence encodes CASSIRGTGVDQPQHF.

This clonotype was recorded a few times. The gene calls are TRBV6-4 and TRBJ2-7, with 9 bases aligning to TRBD1. Germline V gives CDR1 MRHNA, CDR2 SNTAGT. The CDR3 spans 18 residues. Trimming cost V 4 bases and J 3 bases; bases outside gene matches: 16. Written as DNA, the CDR3 is TGTGCCAGCAGTGTAGGGGACAGGGAATCGCCTGGCGACTACGAGCAGTACTTC. Its translation is CASSVGDRESPGDYEQYF.

This clonotype was found many times. The chain employs TRBV20-1 and TRBJ1-2, with a possible D match to TRBD1 (5 bases). The CDR3 runs 14 residues. Germline V gene sequence: CDR1 DFQATT, CDR2 SNEGSKA (reference sequence). Trimming removed 0 bases from V and 6 bases from J, with 14 bases in between. The CDR3 here is CSAREGRALHGYTF. DNA for the CDR3: TGCAGTGCTAGAGAAGGCAGGGCGTTACATGGCTACACCTTC.

Ten or more counts support this clonotype. The chain links TRBV7-9 to TRBJ2-5; D uncertain. CDR3 length equals 14 residues. CDR1 and CDR2 (germline): SEHNR, FQNEAQ (reference sequence). Trimming stripped 5 bases from V and 3 bases from J, with 13 bases between. CDR3 sequence: CASSPPAAKETQYF. In DNA form, the CDR3 reads TGTGCCAGCAGCCCCCCCGCAGCGAAAGAGACCCAGTACTTC.

Comment on this clonotype: Since a much larger clone is just one base distant, this may be a read error. The chain combines TRBV6-1 with TRBJ1-1; no clear D. The CDR3 runs to 14 residues. The V end was cut by 8 bases, the J end by 4 bases, with 17 bases between. CDR1 is MNHNS, CDR2 SASEGT, per germline. Here the CDR3 reads CASDHPPGSTEAFF. Written as DNA, the CDR3 is TGTGCCAGCGACCACCCCCCGGGCAGCACTGAAGCTTTCTTT.

This clonotype showed up just a few times. This chain uses TRBV3-1 with TRBJ2-7; no firm D call. V gave up 1 base and J gave up 4 bases, with 11 bases separating them. This CDR3 has 14 amino acids. Germline V gives CDR1 LGHDT, CDR2 YNNKEL (reference sequence). CDR3 DNA sequence: TGTGCCAGCAGCCAAGGCCCTGAAGGTTACGAGCAGTACGTC. Its translation: CASSQGPEGYEQYV.

This clonotype was observed a handful of times. The chain is built from TRBV27 and TRBJ2-3; D not certain. The CDR3 length is 13 residues. Germline CDR1 is MNHEY and CDR2 is SMNVEV (reference sequence). The V gene lost 2 bases and the J gene lost 5 bases, with 8 bases spanning the gap. The CDR3 is CASSLTPGDTQYF. The CDR3 nucleotides read TGTGCCAGCAGTTTAACCCCGGGAGATACGCAGTATTTT.